This T cell receptor (beta chain) stems from a study of shared clonotypes between healthy human individuals. Overall study: Researchers drew samples from two women and a few men aged 18 to 49.

Study findings and constraints: Exclusively blood specimens were collected; tissue repertoires likely differ. Only a few donors were included, so the genetic and exposure-history diversity represented was limited.

Germline trimming cut 9 bases from V and 3 bases from J; bases unmatched to any gene: 7. CDR1 and CDR2 (germline): KGHSH, LQKENI. CDR3 length equals 13 residues. With regard to this clone: Its antigen remains unknown.

Authors' data handling: ImmunoSEQ sequences covered only the junction and lacked quality scores; filtering therefore differed. The method was immunoSEQ multiplex PCR; TCRdb's version includes in-frame clones alone and lacks a portion of them. That table furnishes V, J and clone size, whereas the DNA furnished D and trimming. The table lists 450,000 to 650,000 clones, around 80% of them singletons. The sample comprised PBMCs. The sequence derives from a woman between 40 and 50 years old in good health. Some clones in this sample may be carry-over from other donors' samples. The chain couples TRBV18 to TRBJ1-1; 7 bases map to TRBD1. CDR3 amino acids: CASRQGIDTEAFF. The CDR3, as DNA: TGTGCCAGTAGACAGGGAATAGACACTGAAGCTTTCTTT.